This T cell receptor beta chain is drawn from a study of Ad26.COV2.S vaccination and SARS-CoV-2 variants. On the study more broadly: In the COV1001 trial, the donor was in the Ad26.COV2.S arm. Once, or twice with 56 days between doses, Ad26.COV2.S was given intramuscularly.

The CDR3 runs to 14 residues. Germline CDR1 is SGHNT and CDR2 is YYREEE (reference sequence). Trimming cost V 0 bases and J 4 bases, with 9 bases left between them. Treatment indicated: about 20 received Ad26.COV2.S at low or high dose, single or two shots; 5 received placebo; per-sample allocation not given. Sampling occurred on day 63 after the first vaccine or placebo injection. Vaccination employed an Ad26 vector expressing the Wuhan-strain SARS-CoV-2 spike. Sequencing used immunoSEQ multiplex PCR; TCRdb keeps in-frame clones, though not all of them. This table holds nearly 400,000 clones, roughly 90% found once.

Specimen: peripheral blood, collected in a trial of Ad26.COV2.S vaccine versus placebo. The TCR originated in a person aged 18 to 59 who received the Ad26.COV2.S COVID-19 vaccine or a placebo. The chain employs TRBV5-4 and TRBJ2-3; D possibly corresponds to TRBD2 (6 bases). The CDR3 coding sequence is TGTGCCAGCAGCTTGGGACGGGACTCAGATACGCAGTATTTT. Its translation: CASSLGRDSDTQYF. Variable domain in full (rest from reference TRBV5-4 and TRBJ2-3): ETGVTQSPTHLIKTRGQQVTLRCSSQSGHNTVSWYQQALGQGPQFIFQYYREEENGRGNFPPRFSGLQFPNYSSELNVNALELDDSALYLCASSLGRDSDTQYFGPGTRLTVL.